This TCR beta chain was identified during a study of cytomegalovirus exposure and HLA in healthy donors. The V and J ends lost 4 bases and 4 bases respectively, with 22 bases between them. The CDR3 has 17 residues. Germline V lookup: CDR1 SNHLY, CDR2 FYNNEI. Repertoires were generated with immunoSEQ multiplex PCR, while TCRdb's copy carries only in-frame clones and drops some. Of some 150,000 clones listed, over 80% were seen once; the top ten hold less than 5.5%. J is TRBJ1-2 and V is TRBV2, with D maybe TRBD1 (5 bases). Specimen: PBMCs. The source is a man aged 18 to 29 in good health and CMV-seropositive. Here the CDR3 reads CASSAGGGPRALYGYTF. In DNA form, the CDR3 reads TGTGCCAGCAGTGCTGGGGGGGGTCCGAGAGCCCTCTATGGCTACACCTTC.